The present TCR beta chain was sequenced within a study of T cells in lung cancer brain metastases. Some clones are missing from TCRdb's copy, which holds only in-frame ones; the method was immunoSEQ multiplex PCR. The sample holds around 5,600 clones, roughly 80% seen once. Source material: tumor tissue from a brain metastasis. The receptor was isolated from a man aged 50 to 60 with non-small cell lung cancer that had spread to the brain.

The CDR3 region is CASSEFTANYGYTF. The CDR3 nucleotides read TGTGCCAGCAGTGAATTTACAGCTAACTATGGCTACACCTTC. This rearrangement joins TRBV2 to TRBJ1-2; D is unresolved. V lost 2 bases, J lost 0 bases, and 7 bases lay in between. Germline V gene lookup returns CDR1 SNHLY and CDR2 FYNNEI. The CDR3 spans 14 residues.